What follows are 24 T cell receptor beta chains derived from one specimen sequenced in a study of identical twins. TCRdb reanalysed the 5' RACE reads using MiXCR and keeps one entry per CDR3 protein. The table lists nearly 900,000 distinct CDR3 sequences, about 12% of them singletons. These data also formed part of another study, on yellow fever vaccine responses in identical twins.

The material sequenced was PBMCs. The receptors were gathered from a young woman in good health.

The chain carries TRBV5-1 and TRBJ2-5; the D is unclear. V was cut by 3 bases and J by 1 base, with 7 bases left in between. Germline values: CDR1 SGHRS, CDR2 YFSETQ. The CDR3 loop spans 13 amino acids. Here the CDR3 DNA reads TGCGCCAGCAGCTCGAACCCCCAAGAGACCCAGTACTTC. Residues: CASSSNPQETQYF.

The V and J genes are TRBV14 and TRBJ2-5; TRBD2 is a possible D gene (6 bases). The CDR3 runs to 16 residues. Trimming pared 1 base from V and 2 bases from J, leaving 14 bases between. CDR1 and CDR2 (germline): SGHDN, FVKESK. DNA for the CDR3: TGTGCCAGCAGCCAAGCGATTAGCGGAGATCAAGAGACCCAGTACTTC. Translating it yields CASSQAISGDQETQYF.

V is TRBV24-1 and J is TRBJ2-3; D not certain. V gave up 5 bases and J gave up 1 base, with 6 bases separating them. This CDR3 is 13 amino acids long. In germline, CDR1 is KGHDR, CDR2 SFDVKD. CDR3 DNA: TGTGCCACCAGTGCCGCGGGCACAGATACGCAGTATTTT. It codes for CATSAAGTDTQYF.

This sequence joins TRBV6-1 and TRBJ1-1, with D hard to call. The CDR3 extends over 15 amino acids. Trimming removed 7 bases from V and 3 bases from J, with 18 bases in between. Per the germline V gene, CDR1 is MNHNS and CDR2 is SASEGT. The CDR3 reads CASTARREEDTEAFF. Here the CDR3 DNA reads TGTGCCAGCACTGCTCGAAGGGAAGAGGACACTGAAGCTTTCTTT.

This clonotype was recorded at least ten times. This rearrangement joins TRBV4-1 to TRBJ1-6; 7 positions match TRBD1. CDR1 is MGHRA, CDR2 YSYEKL, per germline. CDR3 length: 15 residues. With 0 bases clipped from V and 13 bases from J, the junction kept 9 bases outside the gene matches. This CDR3 reads CASSQEGTENDPLHF. The CDR3 DNA sequence: TGCGCCAGCAGCCAAGAAGGGACAGAAAACGATCCCCTCCACTTT.

The table lists this clonotype with a few counts. The CDR3 loop is CASSLMGQGDEQYF. The CDR3 DNA reads TGCGCCAGCAGCTTGATGGGACAGGGTGATGAGCAGTACTTC. J is TRBJ2-7 and V is TRBV5-1; 9 bases fit TRBD1. The CDR3 runs 14 residues. Germline V lookup: CDR1 SGHRS, CDR2 YFSETQ. V shed 1 base and J 7 bases; nucleotides not matched to a gene: 6.

The CDR3 DNA sequence: TGTGCCAGCAGCTTTCTAGGGGGACAAAGAAGCGAGCAGTACGTC. Translated, it gives CASSFLGGQRSEQYV. The genes are TRBV11-2 and TRBJ2-7; weak D call: TRBD1 (6 bases). The ends were cut back, 3 bases at V and 6 bases at J, with 18 bases in the middle. CDR1 and CDR2 from the germline V gene are SGHAT and FQNNGV. The CDR3 is 15 amino acids.

This clonotype was observed many times. J is TRBJ2-1 and V is TRBV12-3 or TRBV12-4; 7 bases are a match to TRBD1. The CDR3 spans 15 residues. J was trimmed by 3 bases and V by 7 bases; bases with no gene match: 9. DNA of the CDR3: TGTGCCAGCACCTCGACAGGGCTCCTCTACAATGAGCAGTTCTTC. Protein sequence: CASTSTGLLYNEQFF.

The chain carries TRBV15 and TRBJ2-1; possibly TRBD2 for D (6 bases). CDR1 is LNHNV and CDR2 is YYDKDF in the germline V gene (reference sequence). The CDR3 loop spans 16 amino acids. V lost 3 bases to trimming and J lost 10 bases, with 22 bases between them. In DNA, the CDR3 is TGTGCCACCAGCAGTCCCGCGAGGGAGGTGACCAGGGAGCAGTTCTTC. This translates into CATSSPAREVTREQFF.

This clonotype was seen a few times. The V call is TRBV5-5, the J call TRBJ2-2; the D gene is possibly TRBD1 (5 bases). The CDR3 runs to 18 residues. V dropped 5 bases and J dropped 0 bases, with 20 bases sitting between them. CDR1 is SGHKS, CDR2 YYEKEE, per germline (reference sequence). The CDR3 DNA reads as TGTGCCAGCAGTTTGCGACGGCGACAGTCAGCGAACACCGGGGAGCTGTTTTTT. This codes for CASSLRRRQSANTGELFF.

The chain carries TRBV6-4 and TRBJ2-2; D may be TRBD1 (5 bases). The V and J ends lost 7 bases and 6 bases respectively, with 12 bases between them. The CDR3 length is 13 residues. Germline CDR1 is MRHNA and CDR2 is SNTAGT. In DNA form, the CDR3 reads TGTGCCAGCAAACAGGCGGCACCCGGGGAGCTGTTTTTT. Translating it yields CASKQAAPGELFF.

This clonotype appeared a few times. The rearrangement uses TRBV11-1 and TRBJ2-7, with 10 bases matching TRBD1. V shed 8 bases, J shed 5 bases, and the junction held 12 bases outside the gene matches. This CDR3 is built from 15 residues. CDR1 and CDR2 (germline): SGHAT, FQDESV (reference sequence). CDR3 in amino acids: CASSLRRQGANEQYF. The CDR3 DNA reads TGTGCCAGCTCATTAAGACGACAGGGGGCAAACGAGCAGTACTTC. The full variable domain, its missing parts supplied by reference TRBV11-1 and TRBJ2-7, is EAEVAQSPRYKITEKSQAVAFWCDPISGHATLYWYRQILGQGPELLVQFQDESVVDDSQLPKDRFSAERLKGVDSTLKIQPAELGDSAMYLCASSLRRQGANEQYFGPGTRLTVT.

The chain uses TRBV7-2 and TRBJ1-1; weak D call: TRBD1 (5 bases). The V end was cut by 1 base, the J end by 0 bases, with 9 bases between. CDR1 and CDR2 from the germline V gene are SGHTA and FQGNSA. The CDR3 spans 15 residues. DNA for the CDR3: TGTGCCAGCAGCTTAGGGGGGAGTTTGAACACTGAAGCTTTCTTT. Translation: CASSLGGSLNTEAFF.

The J gene is TRBJ2-7, the V gene TRBV4-1; TRBD1 matches 8 bases. The CDR3 totals 18 residues. Germline CDR1 MGHRA, CDR2 YSYEKL. Germline trimming cut 0 bases from V and 2 bases from J; bases unmatched to any gene: 12. CDR3 region: CASSQDSRFGTGAYEQYF. In nucleotides, the CDR3 is TGCGCCAGCAGCCAAGATTCCAGGTTCGGGACAGGTGCCTACGAGCAGTACTTC.

This clonotype was recorded at least ten times. V gene TRBV6-5 combines with J gene TRBJ1-6; D unclear. The CDR3 is 16 residues long. Per the germline V gene, CDR1 is MNHEY and CDR2 is SVGAGI. V was cut by 0 bases and J by 0 bases, with 6 bases left in between. The CDR3 DNA sequence: TGTGCCAGCAGTTACTCTCATAGCTCCTATAATTCACCCCTCCACTTT. This codes for CASSYSHSSYNSPLHF.

The chain has TRBV6-2 or TRBV6-3 and TRBJ2-6, with D possibly matching TRBD1 (6 bases). The ends were cut back, 4 bases at V and 4 bases at J, with 11 bases in the middle. This CDR3 is built from 15 residues. Germline values: CDR1 MNHEY, CDR2 SVGEGT. DNA for the CDR3: TGTGCCAGCAGTTCAAAGGGGGAGGGGGCCAACGTCCTGACTTTC. Encoded protein: CASSSKGEGANVLTF.

This chain joins TRBV10-2 and TRBJ2-5; D possibly corresponds to TRBD2 (6 bases). Trimming cost V 7 bases and J 7 bases, with 19 bases left between them. This CDR3 comprises 14 residues. Germline V gene data show CDR1 as WSHSY and CDR2 as SAAADI. Here the CDR3 reads CASTPDPGSGTQYF. The CDR3 DNA reads as TGCGCCAGCACCCCAGATCCCGGTAGCGGGACCCAGTACTTC.

CDR3 region: CSAPETGEDTQYF. Here the CDR3 DNA reads TGCAGTGCTCCTGAGACAGGGGAAGATACGCAGTATTTT. The rearrangement joins TRBV20-1 to TRBJ2-3; 8 bases agree with TRBD1. V was pared by 5 bases and J by 5 bases, with 6 bases of the junction left unmatched. Germline CDR1 is DFQATT and CDR2 is SNEGSKA (reference sequence). The CDR3 extends over 13 amino acids.

The gene calls are TRBV14 and TRBJ2-7; TRBD1 aligns across 9 bases. V shed 2 bases, J shed 1 base, and the junction held 3 bases outside the gene matches. This CDR3 has 15 amino acids. The germline V gene has CDR1 SGHDN and CDR2 FVKESK. The CDR3 bases are TGTGCCAGCAGCCAAACAGGGGGCATTTCCTACGAGCAGTACTTC. This codes for CASSQTGGISYEQYF.

V gene TRBV6-1 combines with J gene TRBJ2-2, with 7 bases that match TRBD1. The CDR3 is 15 amino acids. After removal of 5 bases from V and 0 bases from J, the junction contained 3 bases not matched to a gene. CDR1 MNHNS and CDR2 SASEGT come from the germline V gene. The CDR3 reads CASSTGAPNTGELFF. CDR3 DNA sequence: TGTGCCAGCAGTACAGGGGCCCCGAACACCGGGGAGCTGTTTTTT.

This sequence joins TRBV12-3 or TRBV12-4 and TRBJ2-5; 7 bases agree with TRBD2. V lost 2 bases and J lost 5; bases outside the gene matches: 17. This CDR3 contains 18 residues. The CDR3 reads CASSLFGRGVGNRETQYF. CDR3 nucleotide sequence: TGTGCCAGCAGTTTATTCGGCCGGGGGGTGGGGAACAGGGAGACCCAGTACTTC.

This sequence joins TRBV29-1 and TRBJ2-7; 8 bases fit TRBD1. CDR1 and CDR2 (germline): SQVTM, ANQGSEA. This CDR3 spans 13 amino acids. V dropped 4 bases and J dropped 7; count of bases not matched to a gene: 9. Written as DNA, the CDR3 is TGCAGCGTTGGGGTGACAGGGGCGCGGGAGCAGTACTTC. It translates to CSVGVTGAREQYF.

This clonotype was detected many times. The chain carries TRBV5-1 and TRBJ1-1, with D unclear. The CDR3 loop spans 15 amino acids. The V and J ends lost 1 base and 5 bases respectively, with 15 bases between them. Germline-derived CDR1 and CDR2 are SGHRS and YFSETQ. Here the CDR3 DNA reads TGCGCCAGCAGCTTGCTGACATCTTCGGGGACTGAAGCTTTCTTT. The encoded protein is CASSLLTSSGTEAFF.

The chain uses TRBV6-5 and TRBJ2-1; 10 bases are a match to TRBD2. Trimming took 0 bases from V and 8 from J; bases not matched to a gene: 7. Germline V gene lookup returns CDR1 MNHEY and CDR2 SVGAGI. CDR3 length: 16 amino acids. CDR3 amino acids: CASSYSPSGSPHEQFF. In DNA form, the CDR3 reads TGTGCCAGCAGTTACTCTCCTAGCGGGAGTCCCCATGAGCAGTTCTTC.